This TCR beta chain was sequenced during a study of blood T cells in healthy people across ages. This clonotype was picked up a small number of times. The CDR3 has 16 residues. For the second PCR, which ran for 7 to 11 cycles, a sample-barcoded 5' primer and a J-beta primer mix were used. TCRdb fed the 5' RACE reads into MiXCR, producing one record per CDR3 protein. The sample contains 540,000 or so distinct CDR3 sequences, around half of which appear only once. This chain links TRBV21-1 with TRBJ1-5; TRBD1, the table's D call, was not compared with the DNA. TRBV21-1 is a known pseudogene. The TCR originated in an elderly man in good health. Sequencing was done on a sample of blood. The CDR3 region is CASSKKGSGTNQPQHF. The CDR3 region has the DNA TGTGCCAGCAGCAAAAAGGGATCAGGGACCAATCAGCCCCAGCATTTT.